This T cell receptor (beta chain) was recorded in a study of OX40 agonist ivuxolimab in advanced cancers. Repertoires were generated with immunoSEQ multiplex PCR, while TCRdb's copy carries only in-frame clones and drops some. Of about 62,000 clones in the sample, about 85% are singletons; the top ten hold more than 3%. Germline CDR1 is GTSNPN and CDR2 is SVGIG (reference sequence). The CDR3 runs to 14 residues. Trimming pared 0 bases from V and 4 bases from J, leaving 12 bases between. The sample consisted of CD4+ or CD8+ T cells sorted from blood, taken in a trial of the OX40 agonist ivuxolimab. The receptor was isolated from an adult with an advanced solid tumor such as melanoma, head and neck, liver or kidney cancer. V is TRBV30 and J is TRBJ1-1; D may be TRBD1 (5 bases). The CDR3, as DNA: TGTGCCTGGAGTGTACTCGGGGCGTTCACTGAAGCTTTCTTT. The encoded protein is CAWSVLGAFTEAFF.